This TCR beta chain was captured in a study of radiation and T cells in renal cell carcinoma (TCRdb year 2020). Notes on the research overall: Samples came from a clinical trial, in which primary renal cell carcinomas received 15 Gy stereotactic body radiation therapy followed by nephrectomy 4 weeks later. TCR beta sequencing covered fewer than 60 samples in total, comprising around 26 tumors and some 27 peripheral blood samples. A total of 4 million to 5 million unique CDR3 nucleotide sequences, encoding 2.5 million to 3 million unique CDR3 amino acid sequences, were found across all 50 or so samples.

The immunoSEQ kit was used, according to the manufacturer's recommendations, to generate TCR beta libraries from genomic DNA. To prepare libraries, a first multiplex PCR with proprietary primers was run, followed by a second PCR that added unique barcodes, and a bead cleanup was done after each round. A kit-provided positive control reaction and a negative control reaction were included in every sample batch. The final libraries were assessed on an Agilent 4200 TapeStation D1000 ScreenTape, pooled by volume, and quantified by qPCR. Sequencing ran on an Illumina NextSeq500 with a MidOutput 150-cycle cartridge, using 156 Read1 and 15 Index1 cycles with kit custom primers. The pooled library was loaded at roughly 0.98 pM with an approximately 18% PhiX control spike-in. Turning to the authors' computational methods: The vendor-processed data were analyzed in R, and a clonotype was defined as all T cells that share the same CDR3 nucleotide sequence. For clone abundance analyses, frequencies were normalized to the 10,000 most abundant clones in each sample. Public T cell clones, which averaged fewer than five per sample, were removed prior to analysis. A difference in abundance of at least 32-fold between compartments was used to define tumor-enriched and baseline blood-enriched clonotypes. Clonotypes expanded or contracted between blood time points were identified with a beta-binomial differential abundance model. Similarity between tumor and blood repertoires was quantified using the Baroni-Urbani and Buser coefficient, and groups were compared with two-tailed Wilcoxon tests in R. The clones in this table, taken by TCRdb from immuneACCESS, are in-frame only. Not every clone is retained; where verified, under half of the shortfall comes from an unresolved V gene, and the cause of the rest is unknown. V, J and clone size derive from that table, while D and trimming were established from the DNA sequence. Across this sample there are more than 75,000 clones, with just over 85% seen only once. Jointly, the top ten make up approximately 22% of the sample.

The CDR3 numbers 16 residues from cysteine through phenylalanine. The entry retains the CDR3 DNA only, 48 bases that are in frame from base 1. Trimmed from V: 6 bases; trimmed from J: 4 bases; junction bases lacking a gene match: 8. CDR1 and CDR2 (MDHEN, SYDVKM) derive from the germline V gene. As for this clone: Its recognized antigen is unknown. No qualities accompany the bases; no much larger clone lies one base away.

What the authors observed across the whole study: Tracking of blood repertoire dynamics stopped at three to four weeks after treatment, with no follow-up past that point. An increase in top tumor clonotypes in blood was observed from baseline to 2 weeks post-radiation, followed by contraction by 4 weeks, which was taken to suggest transient expansion of tumor-resident clones. Because pretreatment tumor biopsies were not available, the baseline intratumoral presence of clonotypes could not be determined. The single-armed trial design could not address effects of radiation dose or scheduling on the TCR repertoire.

The time point label of this sample denotes: blood 2 weeks post-SBRT. This sample's treatment or condition label indicates: 15 Gy SBRT to primary tumor, nephrectomy 4 weeks later. To track tumor-enriched clonotypes, serial peripheral blood was sampled from radiation-treated patients at baseline and at 2 weeks and 4 weeks after SBRT. Renal cell carcinoma with clear cell pathology was present in all patients. The QIAamp DNA Blood Mini Kit (Qiagen) was used to prepare genomic DNA for TCR sequencing. The analyses included just those samples that passed every quality control check. Recombination connected TRBV28 to TRBJ1-6, with TRBD1 identical over 8 junction bases. This clonotype originated in a woman between 50 and 59 years old with renal cell carcinoma. The sample in question was blood, obtained from a patient whose treatment included radiotherapy and nephrectomy. CDR3 reads: CASSYGQGGYNSPLHF. In nucleotides, the sequence is TGTGCCAGCAGCTACGGACAGGGAGGTTATAATTCACCCCTCCACTTT.